The T cell receptor beta chain described here comes from a study of T cell responses to AZD1222 COVID-19 vaccine. Notes on the study in general: Reports indicate that nearly half of spike-specific TCRs are directed at unmutated variant regions. Spike-specific TCR breadth and depth both grew after two AZD1222 doses. Just six or seven AZD1222 recipients tested seropositive at baseline.

Comments on this clone: Antigen specificity is unknown.

The CDR3 length is 13 residues. The V gene end was trimmed by 0 bases and the J gene end by 10 bases; junction bases not matched to a gene: 3. Germline loops: CDR1 SGHNT, CDR2 YYREEE (reference sequence). Measured with immunoSEQ multiplex PCR; TCRdb has only the in-frame clones, and not every one. The data show about 110,000 clones, roughly 87% seen once. This clonotype originated in an adult in good health. The rearrangement uses TRBV5-4 and TRBJ2-1; 8 bases line up with TRBD1. Sequenced here: peripheral blood, sampled on day 0 of AZD1222 vaccination. The CDR3 sequence is CASSLGRDREQFF. CDR3 coding DNA: TGTGCCAGCAGCTTGGGGAGGGACAGGGAGCAGTTCTTC.